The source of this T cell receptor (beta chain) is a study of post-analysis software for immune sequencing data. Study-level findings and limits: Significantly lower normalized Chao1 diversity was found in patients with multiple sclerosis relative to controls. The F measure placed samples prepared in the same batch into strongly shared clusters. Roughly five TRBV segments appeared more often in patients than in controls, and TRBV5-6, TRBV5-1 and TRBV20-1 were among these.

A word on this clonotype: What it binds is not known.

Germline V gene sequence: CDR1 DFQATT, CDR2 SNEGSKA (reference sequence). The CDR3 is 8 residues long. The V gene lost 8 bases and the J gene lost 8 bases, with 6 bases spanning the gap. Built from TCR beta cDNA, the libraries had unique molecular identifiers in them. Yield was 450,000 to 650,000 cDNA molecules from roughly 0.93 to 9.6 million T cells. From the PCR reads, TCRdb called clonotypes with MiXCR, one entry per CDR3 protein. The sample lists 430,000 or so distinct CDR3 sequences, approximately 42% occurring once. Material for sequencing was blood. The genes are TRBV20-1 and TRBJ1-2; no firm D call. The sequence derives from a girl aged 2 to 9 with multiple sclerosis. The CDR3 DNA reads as TGCAGTTGGGGAGGCTACACCTTC. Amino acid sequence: CSWGGYTF.